These 24 T cell receptor beta chains were sequenced from one sample in a study of cytomegalovirus exposure and HLA in healthy donors. The PCR was carried out with 60 Vbeta primers and 13 Jbeta primers. Only in-frame clones appear in the TCRdb table, and some are missing; sequencing was by immunoSEQ multiplex PCR. Among 75,000 to 100,000 clones, 55% to 75% were seen once, and the ten largest hold 3.2%. Sample: PBMCs. These receptors originate from a man in his sixties in good health and CMV-seronegative.

The chain employs TRBV7-9 and TRBJ1-5, with TRBD1 matching over 8 bases. Germline-derived CDR1 and CDR2 are SEHNR and FQNEAQ (reference sequence). The V gene end was trimmed by 5 bases and the J gene end by 5 bases; junction bases not matched to a gene: 5. The CDR3 covers 14 residues. The CDR3: CASSHAGGDQPQHF. The DNA of the CDR3 is TGTGCCAGCAGCCATGCAGGGGGCGATCAGCCCCAGCATTTT. The full variable domain, rest sourced from reference TRBV7-9 and TRBJ1-5, is DTGVSQNPRHKITKRGQNVTFRCDPISEHNRLYWYRQTLGQGPEFLTYFQNEAQLEKSRLLSDRFSAERPKGSFSTLEIQRTEQGDSAMYLCASSHAGGDQPQHFGDGTRLSIL.

The V gene is TRBV5-4, the J gene TRBJ2-7, with TRBD2 identical over 8 bases. This CDR3 spans 14 amino acids. Germline trimming cut 7 bases from V and 4 bases from J; bases unmatched to any gene: 10. The germline V gene has CDR1 SGHNT and CDR2 YYREEE (reference sequence). The CDR3 DNA is TGTGCCAGCCGTTCCGGGGGGGGATTTTACGAGCAGTACTTC. Translating it yields CASRSGGGFYEQYF.

This clone turned up a few times. The chain carries TRBV7-7 and TRBJ2-3, with D perhaps matching TRBD1 (5 bases). V lost 5 bases to trimming and J lost 2 bases, with 20 bases between them. The germline V gene has CDR1 SSHAT and CDR2 FNYEAQ (reference sequence). CDR3 length: 17 amino acids. CDR3 amino acids: CASSPLSGMGNTDTQYF. Here the CDR3 DNA reads TGTGCCAGCAGCCCACTCTCAGGGATGGGTAACACAGATACGCAGTATTTT.

The chain is built from TRBV14 and TRBJ1-1, with D possibly matching TRBD1 (5 bases). The CDR3 runs 15 residues. Germline V gene lookup returns CDR1 SGHDN and CDR2 FVKESK. Trimming removed 0 bases from V and 6 bases from J, with 14 bases in between. The DNA of the CDR3 is TGTGCCAGCAGCCAAGAAGCCTCACAGGCCTCTGAAGCTTTCTTT. Its translation: CASSQEASQASEAFF.

Comments on this clone: Additional DNA sequences in this sample encode the identical CDR3. V gene TRBV5-1 combines with J gene TRBJ1-4; perhaps TRBD1 as D (5 bases). The CDR3 contains 14 residues. Trimming took off 0 bases at V and 7 bases at J, with 10 bases between the two ends. Germline V lookup: CDR1 SGHRS, CDR2 YFSETQ. CDR3 DNA sequence: TGCGCCAGCAGCTTGGGGCAGGGTAGTGAAAAACTGTTTTTT. Translated: CASSLGQGSEKLFF.

The CDR3 nucleotides are TGTGCCAGCAGCTCCCCAGCGGGGGGCACAGATACGCAGTATTTT. It encodes CASSSPAGGTDTQYF. The chain couples TRBV11-2 to TRBJ2-3, with TRBD2 matching 8 bases. Germline CDR1 and CDR2: SGHAT and FQNNGV. This CDR3 is 15 amino acids long. With V trimmed by 4 bases and J by 1 base, 4 bases remained unmatched.

V and J are TRBV5-1 and TRBJ2-2, with a weak D call TRBD1 (5 bases). The germline V and J ends were trimmed by 4 bases and 6 bases, with 13 bases remaining between them. Germline CDR1 reads SGHRS; CDR2 reads YFSETQ. CDR3 length equals 14 residues. In DNA, the CDR3 is TGCGCCAGCAGCGCTCATCAGGGATCCGGGGAGCTGTTTTTT. It codes for CASSAHQGSGELFF.

V and J are TRBV7-3 and TRBJ2-5; perhaps TRBD2 as D (6 bases). V dropped 0 bases and J dropped 5 bases, with 13 bases sitting between them. Germline V lookup: CDR1 SGHTA, CDR2 FQGTGA. This CDR3 comprises 15 residues. The CDR3 DNA reads as TGTGCCAGCAGCTTAACGGGACTCAGGGAGGAGACCCAGTACTTC. Translated: CASSLTGLREETQYF.

This chain joins TRBV28 and TRBJ1-3; D not certain. The germline CDR1 and CDR2 sequences are MDHEN and SYDVKM. Trimming removed 5 bases from V and 2 bases from J, with 13 bases in between. This CDR3 has 15 residues. CDR3 region: CASSAQRSTGNTIYF. The CDR3 DNA reads TGTGCCAGCAGTGCTCAGAGGAGTACTGGAAACACCATATATTTT.

The chain couples TRBV7-9 to TRBJ1-2; D is possibly TRBD1 (6 bases). V lost 0 bases and J lost 0, with 11 bases in between. The CDR3 runs 16 residues. Germline lookup yields CDR1 SEHNR and CDR2 FQNEAQ (reference sequence). The CDR3 DNA reads TGTGCCAGCAGCTTAGCGGGGGCCCTTTCTAACTATGGCTACACCTTC. Translation: CASSLAGALSNYGYTF.

The rearrangement joins TRBV29-1 to TRBJ2-3; no definite D call. CDR1 and CDR2 (germline): SQVTM, ANQGSEA. This CDR3 has 14 residues. V lost 6 bases and J lost 0, with 13 bases in between. In DNA form, the CDR3 reads TGCAGCGTCGTTAGCCGCCTTAGCACAGATACGCAGTATTTT. It is translated as CSVVSRLSTDTQYF.

This clone was seen only once. The rearrangement links TRBV21-1 to TRBJ2-1; TRBD2 is the table's D call, not checked against the DNA. TRBV21-1 is given as a pseudogene. The CDR3 length is 15 residues. The CDR3 DNA sequence: TGTGCCAGCAGCATGAGCGGGAGGGGAGCCAATGAGCAGTTCTTC. It specifies CASSMSGRGANEQFF.

V is TRBV18 and J is TRBJ2-3; D might be TRBD1 (6 bases). The length of the CDR3 is 15 residues. The ends were cut back, 3 bases at V and 2 bases at J, with 12 bases in the middle. CDR1 KGHSH and CDR2 LQKENI come from the germline V gene. The CDR3 spells CASSPGDISTDTQYF. The CDR3 coding sequence is TGTGCCAGCTCACCTGGGGACATCTCCACAGATACGCAGTATTTT.

This rearrangement joins TRBV14 to TRBJ2-1; D gene unclear. Trimming took 0 bases from V and 8 from J, leaving 14 bases between them. The CDR3 covers 15 residues. Germline V CDR1 and CDR2: SGHDN, FVKESK. CDR3 loop: CASSQELSGWYEQFF. DNA of the CDR3: TGTGCCAGCAGCCAAGAGCTGTCGGGTTGGTATGAGCAGTTCTTC. Combining the CDR3 with reference TRBV14 and TRBJ2-1 gives the whole variable domain EAGVTQFPSHSVIEKGQTVTLRCDPISGHDNLYWYRRVMGKEIKFLLHFVKESKQDESGMPNNRFLAERTGGTYSTLKVQPAELEDSGVYFCASSQELSGWYEQFFGPGTRLTVL.

This clone has more than one count but fewer than ten. The J gene is TRBJ2-7, the V gene TRBV6-1; 9 bases align to TRBD1. The CDR3 runs to 13 residues. Per germline, CDR1 MNHNS and CDR2 SASEGT. V gave up 2 bases and J gave up 5 bases; unmatched junction bases: 1. CDR3 DNA sequence: TGTGCCAGCAGTGAAAGGACAGGGGACGAGCAGTACTTC. Translation gives CASSERTGDEQYF.

This clone was recorded only once. A junction boundary mismatches the germline segment, possibly from a read error. V and J are TRBV28 and TRBJ2-7, with a possible D match to TRBD1 (6 bases). Germline assignment: CDR1 MDHEN and CDR2 SYDVKM. The CDR3 contains 14 residues. CDR3 sequence: CAGSPPTQGTEQYF. For the CDR3, the DNA is TGTGCCGGCAGTCCCCCAACACAGGGCACAGAGCAGTACTTC.

The rearrangement links TRBV11-3 to TRBJ1-3; D uncertain. V lost 10 bases, J lost 4 bases, and 8 bases lay in between. The germline V gene encodes CDR1 SGHNT and CDR2 YENEEA. The CDR3 runs 11 residues. CDR3 sequence reads: CATRGGNTIYF. CDR3 sequence (DNA): TGTGCCACCCGAGGGGGAAACACCATATATTTT.

The V and J genes are TRBV30 and TRBJ1-2; the match to TRBD1 covers 8 bases. The V gene's germline CDR1 is GTSNPN and CDR2 SVGIG (reference sequence). After removal of 2 bases from V and 4 bases from J, the junction contained 15 bases not matched to a gene. This CDR3 region has 17 residues. In nucleotides, the CDR3 is TGTGCCTGGAGTCCCAAGACACACGAGACAGGGGTCTATGGCTACACCTTC. Its protein is CAWSPKTHETGVYGYTF.

This rearrangement joins TRBV2 to TRBJ2-1, with 8 bases that match TRBD1. V was pared by 6 bases and J by 7 bases, with 8 bases of the junction left unmatched. Germline assignment: CDR1 SNHLY and CDR2 FYNNEI. CDR3 length: 14 amino acids. The CDR3 region has the DNA TGTGCCAGCAGGCCGGGACAGGCTAATAATGAGCAGTTCTTC. Protein: CASRPGQANNEQFF.

The chain uses TRBV4-1 and TRBJ1-2; D may be TRBD1 (5 bases). Germline values: CDR1 MGHRA, CDR2 YSYEKL. V lost 0 bases and J 7 bases, leaving 18 bases between the germline ends. This CDR3 spans 16 amino acids. CDR3 residues: CASSQDSSGGLAGYTF. CDR3 nucleotide sequence: TGCGCCAGCAGCCAAGATTCGTCCGGGGGTTTGGCTGGCTACACCTTC.

This clone was seen a few times. The chain recombines TRBV14 with TRBJ1-3; D is unresolved. The CDR3 is 16 amino acids. The ends were cut back, 4 bases at V and 2 bases at J, with 15 bases in the middle. Per the germline V gene, CDR1 is SGHDN and CDR2 is FVKESK. The CDR3 DNA sequence: TGTGCCAGCAGCCCCATATCTGGACTACCTGGAAACACCATATATTTT. Protein: CASSPISGLPGNTIYF.

In this sample, this clone turned up a few times. CDR3 nucleotide sequence: TGTGCCAGCAGCGGAGAGACCGGGCTAGCGGGAGTCTCCGGGGAGCTGTTTTTT. It yields the protein CASSGETGLAGVSGELFF. The chain is built from TRBV25-1 and TRBJ2-2; 10 bases match TRBD2. CDR1 and CDR2 from the germline V gene are MGHDK and SYGVNS. Germline trimming cut 6 bases from V and 6 bases from J; bases unmatched to any gene: 16. This CDR3 spans 18 amino acids.

In nucleotides, the CDR3 is TGTGCCAGCAGCGTAGGGGCAGGAGGTTCACCCCTCCACTTT. The encoded protein is CASSVGAGGSPLHF. This rearrangement joins TRBV9 to TRBJ1-6; D is ambiguous. V shed 0 bases and J shed 9 bases, with 10 bases lying between them. The CDR3 runs 14 residues. The germline gives CDR1 SGDLS, CDR2 YYNGEE.

V is TRBV5-1 and J is TRBJ2-5, with TRBD2 identical over 7 bases. Germline V CDR1 and CDR2: SGHRS, YFSETQ. This CDR3 is 15 amino acids long. V lost 0 bases, J lost 4 bases, and 6 bases stayed unmatched. Written as DNA, the CDR3 is TGCGCCAGCAGCTTGGTGGCCGGGGGGAGAGAGACCCAGTACTTC. This gives the protein CASSLVAGGRETQYF.